This is a list of T cell receptor beta chains from one sample in a study of cytomegalovirus exposure and HLA in healthy donors. Data came from immunoSEQ multiplex PCR; TCRdb stores just in-frame clones and leaves some out. The sample has about 90,000 clones; roughly 70% are singletons. Material: PBMCs. These receptors were taken from a young man in good health and CMV-seronegative. CDR3s include the opening cysteine and the closing phenylalanine or tryptophan. The D gene is left open where the match is weak. Size is omitted from some rows. Given values are once, few, many or a class for expanded clones.

TRBJ2-7	TRBD2	TRBV30	15	few	CAWTRTSVSSYEQYF	TGTGCCTGGACGCGGACTAGCGTCAGCTCCTACGAGCAGTACTTC
TRBJ2-2	NA	TRBV9	15	NA	CASRTGSTNTGELFF	TGTGCCAGCAGGACCGGGTCAACGAACACCGGGGAGCTGTTTTTT
TRBJ1-5	NA	TRBV19	15	NA	CASHHGRGFNQPQHF	TGTGCCAGCCACCACGGGAGGGGGTTTAACCAGCCCCAGCATTTT
TRBJ2-5	TRBD1	TRBV7-6	16	NA	CASSSYGQGDGETQYF	TGTGCCAGCAGCTCTTACGGACAGGGGGATGGAGAGACCCAGTACTTC
TRBJ2-1	TRBD2	TRBV7-3	15	NA	CASSPGLAGAGEQFF	TGTGCCAGCAGCCCGGGACTAGCGGGGGCGGGTGAGCAGTTCTTC
TRBJ1-6	NA	TRBV7-2	15	NA	CASSLVWQGNSPLHF	TGTGCCAGCAGCTTAGTCTGGCAGGGGAATTCACCCCTCCACTTT
TRBJ2-2	NA	TRBV4-2	16	few	CASSPRREASTGELFF	TGTGCCAGCAGCCCACGGCGGGAAGCATCGACCGGGGAGCTGTTTTTT
TRBJ1-2	NA	TRBV7-9	13	NA	CASSLQGGYGYTF	TGTGCCAGCAGCTTGCAGGGAGGCTATGGCTACACCTTC
TRBJ1-1	TRBD1	TRBV10-3	16	NA	CAISEPTDRGGTEAFF	TGTGCCATCAGTGAGCCGACGGACAGGGGAGGGACTGAAGCTTTCTTT
TRBJ1-4	NA	TRBV29-1	12	NA	CSPGVKEEKLFF	TGCAGCCCGGGGGTGAAGGAGGAAAAACTGTTTTTT
TRBJ2-7	TRBD1	TRBV28	16	few	CASRSSTGAGRYEQYF	TGTGCCAGCAGGTCCTCGACAGGGGCGGGAAGATACGAGCAGTACTTC
TRBJ1-5	TRBD1	TRBV2	15	NA	CASRVDRAGNQPQHF	TGTGCCAGCAGGGTGGACAGGGCCGGCAATCAGCCCCAGCATTTT
TRBJ1-2	NA	TRBV6-5	15	NA	CASSPPGGINYGYTF	TGTGCCAGCAGCCCACCTGGAGGAATTAACTATGGCTACACCTTC
TRBJ2-1	TRBD1	TRBV5-1	14	NA	CASSQGQELRKEFF	TGCGCCAGCAGCCAAGGACAGGAATTACGGAAGGAGTTCTTC
TRBJ2-6	NA	TRBV2	15	NA	CASSLEGAGANVLTF	TGTGCCAGCAGCCTCGAAGGGGCTGGGGCCAACGTCCTGACTTTC
TRBJ2-3	NA	TRBV5-6	14	NA	CASSFSPLADTQYF	TGTGCCAGCAGCTTTTCCCCGTTAGCAGATACGCAGTATTTT
TRBJ2-3	NA	TRBV4-1	16	NA	CASSPQTEPITDTQYF	TGCGCCAGCAGCCCCCAAACAGAGCCCATCACAGATACGCAGTATTTT
TRBJ1-1	TRBD1	TRBV2	14	few	CASTVTGMNTEAFF	TGTGCCAGCACTGTGACAGGGATGAACACTGAAGCTTTCTTT
TRBJ2-7	TRBD2	TRBV4-2	16	NA	CASSQDESGGAYEQYF	TGTGCCAGCAGCCAAGATGAGAGCGGGGGGGCATACGAGCAGTACTTC
TRBJ1-2	NA	TRBV5-1	13	NA	CASSFGQNYGYTF	TGCGCCAGCAGCTTCGGACAGAACTATGGCTACACCTTC
TRBJ1-1	NA	TRBV10-3	15	NA	CAISDGRGLGTEAFF	TGTGCCATCAGTGATGGTCGGGGGTTAGGAACTGAAGCTTTCTTT
TRBJ2-7	TRBD1	TRBV4-1	14	once	CASSQGTGDYEQYF	TGCGCCAGCAGCCAAGGGACAGGCGACTACGAGCAGTACTTC
TRBJ2-7	NA	TRBV7-9	13	NA	CASSLSPSYEQYF	TGTGCCAGCAGCCTCTCCCCCTCCTACGAGCAGTACTTC
TRBJ2-2	NA	TRBV7-9	18	few	CASSSRATGLPNTGELFF	TGTGCCAGCAGCTCACGGGCTACAGGACTACCGAACACCGGGGAGCTGTTTTTT
TRBJ1-2	TRBD1	TRBV30	15	few	CAWIIPGQGWNGYTF	TGTGCCTGGATCATACCGGGACAGGGATGGAATGGCTACACCTTC
TRBJ2-1	TRBD2	TRBV27	17	few	CASSLAGLAGSDQEQFF	TGTGCCAGCAGTTTGGCAGGACTAGCGGGCAGCGATCAGGAGCAGTTCTTC
TRBJ1-1	NA	TRBV18	14	NA	CASSPEVLNTEAFF	TGTGCCAGCTCACCCGAGGTTCTGAACACTGAAGCTTTCTTT